This T cell receptor (beta chain) was documented in a study of blood T cell repertoires in COVID-19. Background on the study: Acute and convalescent COVID-19 samples came from the United States, Italy and Spain.

Produced via immunoSEQ multiplex PCR; TCRdb's table is partial and in-frame only. There are hundreds of thousands of clones in the sample; around nine tenths occur only once, and 0.7% to 0.85% lies in the top ten. This CDR3 is built from 14 residues. Germline CDR1 is MGHDK and CDR2 is SYGVNS. With V trimmed by 4 bases and J by 2 bases, 1 base remained unmatched. Sequenced sample: peripheral blood. This receptor was taken from a man aged 55 to 70 with COVID-19, enrolled during active disease. The gene calls are TRBV25-1 and TRBJ1-1; 10 nucleotides line up with TRBD1. In DNA form, the CDR3 reads TGTGCCAGCAGTGTGACAGGGGGCAACACTGAAGCTTTCTTT. It is translated as CASSVTGGNTEAFF.